The sequence of this T cell receptor beta chain was determined in a study of blood T cell repertoires in COVID-19. Germline V gene data show CDR1 as SGHTA and CDR2 as FQGTGA. This CDR3 region has 14 residues. Losses at the gene ends were 1 base for V and 10 bases for J; bases not matched to a gene: 9. Data came from immunoSEQ multiplex PCR; TCRdb stores just in-frame clones and leaves some out. The repertoire holds 400,000 or so clones, with about nine tenths as singletons. V and J are TRBV7-3 and TRBJ1-2; 7 bases map to TRBD1. The TCR comes from a man in his late teens or twenties who had recovered from COVID-19. Sequenced material: PBMCs or T cells enriched from blood (not recorded which). CDR3 nucleotides: TGTGCCAGCAGCTTAATGGCACAGGGGACCAACTACACCTTC. It encodes CASSLMAQGTNYTF.